This TCR beta chain was sequenced for a study of regulatory and conventional T cells in RAG deficiency. Regarding the study as a whole: Shannon entropy was markedly lower and Simpson indices higher in RAG-deficient patients than control T-cell subsets. Treg unique TCR beta sequences were approximately 100-fold fewer in Omenn syndrome and CID/AS patients than controls. Shorter CDR3s in all patient subsets; >75% Treg-Tconv overlap in Omenn.

This CDR3 is 15 amino acids long. Germline loops: CDR1 SGHTA, CDR2 FQGNSA. V was shortened by 3 bases and J by 0 bases, with 11 bases between the two germline ends. Conventional CD4+ T cells were sorted from blood as CD25-low CD127-high cells. Generated by immunoSEQ multiplex PCR, the TCRdb table keeps only in-frame clones and is missing some. This sample has approximately 30,000 clones, with about 96% found just once. Concerning this clone: The antigen is undetermined.

These sequences were also reported in another study, on regulatory T cells. That work states: The primer mix had 52 TRBV and 13 TRBJ primers. Skewed V and J usage and few unique V-J pairs marked patient repertoires, most in Tregs.

The TCR was taken from a human donor in good health. The sequencing input was CD25- CD4+ T cells sorted from blood. This chain links TRBV7-2 with TRBJ1-1; possibly TRBD1 for D (5 bases). In nucleotides, the CDR3 is TGTGCCAGCAGCTTGGGGCAGGGCCTGAACACTGAAGCTTTCTTT. Translated: CASSLGQGLNTEAFF.